This T cell receptor (beta chain) was obtained from a study of blood T cell repertoires in COVID-19. Study-level information: Italy, Spain and the United States were the sources of the convalescent and acute COVID-19 samples. PBMCs, B-cell-depleted T cells, or T cells were the source of the cDNA or gDNA that made up the material.

Original processing methods: Estimates of nucleated cell counts were drawn from the amplification of reference gene primers. TCRdb keeps only in-frame clones here, not all; method: immunoSEQ multiplex PCR. The DNA gave D and trimming, while V, J and clone size come from that table. The data hold some 390,000 clones, with about 87% observed a single time. Trimming stripped 2 bases from V and 3 bases from J, with 12 bases between. The CDR3 length is 14 residues. Looked up from germline, CDR1 is SGDLS and CDR2 is YYNGEE. The chain employs TRBV9 and TRBJ2-7; possibly TRBD1 for D (6 bases). This TCR derives from a human donor in a cohort sampled during active COVID-19. Sample: peripheral blood. As DNA, the CDR3 is TGTGCCAGCAGCGTCGCACTAGGGGGCTACGAGCAGTACTTC. Protein sequence: CASSVALGGYEQYF.